What follows are 29 T cell receptor beta chains derived from one specimen sequenced in a study of tumor-infiltrating lymphocytes in primary liver carcinoma. Using a constant-region primer together with ProtoScript II reverse transcriptase, TCR beta cDNA was made from about 500 ng of total RNA. ARM-PCR, slightly modified, supplied the TCR beta libraries through three nested multiplex PCR rounds. Use of TRBV1-TRBV30 forward primers with a C-beta reverse primer characterized the first two PCR rounds, which lasted around 11 cycles each. TCRdb recomputed calls from the multiplex PCR reads with MiXCR, one row per CDR3 protein. Among roughly 80,000 distinct CDR3 sequences listed, 60% to 80% were seen once. The source material, 20-30 mg of unsorted bulk tissue, was used to co-extract RNA and DNA. What was sequenced was liver tumor tissue from sampling region 4. Subset in this sample: tumor region T4, right-lateral pole. These receptors all stem from a woman aged 55 to 70 with primary liver carcinoma and hepatitis B virus infection.

Note on this clonotype: The junction shows a germline mismatch at one end, possibly a read error. This chain uses TRBV11-3 with TRBJ2-1; TRBD2 matches 7 bases. CDR3 length: 17 amino acids. From germline, CDR1 is SGHNT and CDR2 YENEEA. Here the CDR3 reads CACSLGREEWGVDEQFF. Written as DNA, the CDR3 is TGTGCCTGCAGCTTAGGTCGGGAGGAATGGGGTGTCGATGAGCAGTTCTTC.

The sample holds one count of this clonotype. It is likely a read error, because the conserved phenylalanine at the end of the CDR3 is missing. Because the CDR3's place on the DNA is in doubt, the DNA is left out and the CDR3 is given as listed by TCRdb. The genes are TRBV28 and TRBJ2-7; the table's D call TRBD1 went unverified against the DNA. Germline CDR1 and CDR2: MDHEN and SYDVKM. Including both end residues, the CDR3 is 12 amino acids long. The CDR3 region is CASRTGQYERYS.

This clonotype was observed a single time. The junction departs from germline at one end; a sequencing error may be responsible. The CDR3 nucleotides are TGTGCCAGCAGCCACCGGGGGACTAGCTTATGGAATGAACAGTTCTTC. It specifies CASSHRGTSLWNEQFF. The chain combines TRBV11-3 with TRBJ2-1; 9 bases line up with TRBD2. Germline values: CDR1 SGHNT, CDR2 YENEEA. This CDR3 has 16 residues.

The chain joins TRBV19 to TRBJ1-2; unclear D gene. Trimming pared 7 bases from V and 4 bases from J, leaving 13 bases between. This CDR3 region has 13 residues. Germline CDR1 is LNHDA and CDR2 is SQIVND (reference sequence). CDR3 DNA sequence: TGTGCCAGTACCCCGGACGGACCCTATGGCTACACCTTC. Translated: CASTPDGPYGYTF. Based on the CDR3 plus reference TRBV19 and TRBJ1-2, the full variable domain is DGGITQSPKYLFRKEGQNVTLSCEQNLNHDAMYWYRQDPGQGLRLIYYSQIVNDFQKGDIAEGYSVSREKKESFPLTVTSAQKNPTAFYLCASTPDGPYGYTFGSGTRLTVV.

The V gene is TRBV7-9, the J gene TRBJ2-1; a possible D gene is TRBD1 (6 bases). The germline V and J ends were trimmed by 2 bases and 10 bases, with 24 bases remaining between them. Looked up from germline, CDR1 is SEHNR and CDR2 is FQNEAQ (reference sequence). The CDR3 loop spans 17 amino acids. CDR3 region: CASSLINFRDIYSEQFF. The CDR3 coding sequence is TGTGCCAGCAGCTTAATTAATTTTCGGGACATTTACTCCGAGCAGTTCTTC.

Regarding this clonotype: No conserved phenylalanine or tryptophan ends this CDR3, so it is likely a read error. The chain has TRBV5-1 and TRBJ2-7, with D perhaps matching TRBD2 (6 bases). The CDR3 totals 14 residues. CDR1 and CDR2 (germline): SGHRS, YFSETQ. The CDR3 sequence is CACSLTGDGFEQYL. DNA of the CDR3: TGCGCCTGCAGCTTAACGGGAGACGGGTTCGAGCAGTACTTA.

Concerning this clonotype: Germline is not matched at one junction end, which may reflect a read error. V is TRBV29-1 and J is TRBJ2-1, with 16 bases lining up with TRBD2. The CDR3 contains 16 residues. The germline CDR1 and CDR2 sequences are SQVTM and ANQGSEA. CDR3 sequence: CSVEGTSGRAVSEQSF. CDR3 in DNA: TGTAGCGTTGAGGGGACTAGCGGGAGGGCCGTTAGTGAGCAGTCCTTC.

In this sample, this clonotype turned up many times. The chain couples TRBV7-8 to TRBJ2-1; D is uncertain. The CDR3 runs to 15 residues. Germline loops: CDR1 SGHVS, CDR2 FQNEAQ. The V gene lost 0 bases and the J gene lost 0 bases, with 6 bases spanning the gap. The DNA of the CDR3 is TGTGCCAGCAGCTTAGCGATGAGCTCCTACAATGAGCAGTTCTTC. Translated, it gives CASSLAMSSYNEQFF.

The rearrangement links TRBV6-5 to TRBJ2-1, with D possibly TRBD2 on 6 matching bases. The germline V and J ends were trimmed by 9 bases and 9 bases, with 18 bases remaining between them. CDR1 is MNHEY and CDR2 is SVGAGI in the germline V gene. This CDR3 contains 13 residues. In DNA form, the CDR3 reads TGTGCCAGGGGCCACAGACTAGACGGTGAGCAGTTCTTC. It encodes CARGHRLDGEQFF.

Of note for this clonotype: The junction departs from the called germline gene at one end, perhaps through a read error. V usage is TRBV5-5 and J usage is TRBJ2-1; 8 nucleotides match TRBD2. Germline CDR1 SGHKS, CDR2 YYEKEE (reference sequence). CDR3 size: 17 residues. CDR3 amino acids: CASGTAGISGTYNEEFF. CDR3 DNA sequence: TGTGCCAGCGGCACCGCCGGGATTAGCGGGACCTACAATGAGGAGTTCTTC. Filled out from reference TRBV5-5 and TRBJ2-1, the complete variable domain reads DAGVTQSPTHLIKTRGQQVTLRCSPISGHKSVSWYQQVLGQGPQFIFQYYEKEERGRGNFPDRFSARQFPNYSSELNVNALLLGDSALYLCASGTAGISGTYNEEFFGPGTRLTVL.

The chain joins TRBV7-9 to TRBJ2-1, with 7 bases lining up with TRBD1. J was trimmed by 4 bases and V by 2 bases; bases with no gene match: 8. Germline assignment: CDR1 SEHNR and CDR2 FQNEAQ (reference sequence). CDR3 length: 16 amino acids. The CDR3 DNA reads TGTGCCAGCAGCTTACAGGGGACAGAGTGGTACAATGAGCAGTTCTTC. The encoded protein is CASSLQGTEWYNEQFF.

The CDR3 nucleotides read TGTGCCATCAGGGACAGGGCGGAGGGTGCGCCCCAGCATTTT. Protein: CAIRDRAEGAPQHF. This chain uses TRBV10-3 with TRBJ1-5; 8 bases are shared with TRBD1. CDR1 is ENHRY, CDR2 SYGVKD, per germline. V lost 6 bases to trimming and J lost 9 bases; unmatched junction nucleotides: 10. This CDR3 has 14 amino acids.

About this clonotype: One junction end does not reproduce the germline sequence, and a read error may be involved. The J gene is TRBJ2-3, the V gene TRBV11-2, with a tentative D call TRBD2 (5 bases). The CDR3 runs 17 residues. In germline, CDR1 is SGHAT, CDR2 FQNNGV. The CDR3 protein is CASSLAIGRRSTDTQYF. DNA for the CDR3: TGTGCCAGCAGCTTAGCAATAGGGAGAAGGAGCACGGATACACAGTATTTT. The full variable domain, in which reference TRBV11-2 and TRBJ2-3 provide the parts outside the CDR3, is EAGVAQSPRYKIIEKRQSVAFWCNPISGHATLYWYQQILGQGPKLLIQFQNNGVVDDSQLPKDRFSAERLKGVDSTLKIQPAKLEDSAVYLCASSLAIGRRSTDTQYFGPGTRLTVL.

The chain carries TRBV7-3 and TRBJ2-3; D is perhaps TRBD2 (6 bases). This CDR3 region has 14 residues. V was clipped by 5 bases and J by 4 bases, with 13 bases between them. Germline V gene lookup returns CDR1 SGHTA and CDR2 FQGTGA. The CDR3 sequence: CASSPSPGADTQYF. The CDR3 nucleotides are TGTGCCAGCAGCCCAAGTCCGGGGGCAGATACGCAGTATTTT.

This clonotype appeared a single time. The chain employs TRBV29-1 and TRBJ2-1; D may be TRBD1 (5 bases). The CDR3 covers 12 residues. CDR1 SQVTM and CDR2 ANQGSEA come from the germline V gene. CDR3 bases: TGCAACGTAGGTGGGGCAGTAGGTGAGCAGTTCTTC. It encodes CNVGGAVGEQFF.

Concerning this clonotype itself: An end of the junction does not agree with germline; a read error may underlie this. The rearrangement joins TRBV6-5 to TRBJ2-3, with 8 bases that match TRBD2. CDR3 length equals 17 residues. Germline V CDR1 and CDR2: MNHEY, SVGAGI. CDR3 amino acids: CTSNRLAPSGGTDTQYF. The CDR3 nucleotides read TGTACCAGCAACCGACTAGCGCCGAGTGGGGGCACAGATACGCAGTATTTT.

Concerning this clonotype: A junction boundary mismatches the germline segment, possibly from a read error. The chain joins TRBV11-2 to TRBJ1-6, with D unresolved. Germline CDR1 reads SGHAT; CDR2 reads FQNNGV. The CDR3 contains 13 residues. The CDR3 loop reads CASGFVTNSPLHF. The DNA of the CDR3 is TGCGCCAGCGGCTTTGTAACGAATTCGCCCCTCCACTTT.

On this clonotype itself: One end of the junction does not line up with germline, which may come from a read error. The chain is built from TRBV6-1 and TRBJ2-1; TRBD2 aligns across 8 bases. This CDR3 has 14 amino acids. Germline lookup yields CDR1 MNHNS and CDR2 SASEGT. The CDR3: CATRAGDSYNGQFF. The CDR3 DNA follows: TGTGCCACTAGAGCGGGGGACTCCTATAATGGGCAGTTCTTC.

Note on this clonotype: This may stem from a read error, because a much larger clone lies one nucleotide away. The V call is TRBV28, the J call TRBJ2-7, with D possibly being TRBD1 (6 bases). The V gene's germline CDR1 is MDHEN and CDR2 SYDVKM. The CDR3 sequence is 14 residues long. In DNA, the CDR3 is TGTGCCAGCAGTTTGCGAGGGGGATCCCGCGAGCAGCACTTC. Encoded protein: CASSLRGGSREQHF.

Points on this clonotype: Here the CDR3 omits its conserved ending phenylalanine or tryptophan, so a read error is the likely source. V usage is TRBV11-2 and J usage is TRBJ1-1, with D unresolved. V lost 5 bases and J lost 6, with 10 bases in between. Per the germline V gene, CDR1 is SGHAT and CDR2 is FQNNGV. The CDR3 totals 12 residues. The CDR3 region is CASSLVEAEAFL. The CDR3 DNA is TGTGCCAGCAGCCTAGTGGAGGCTGAAGCTTTCTTA.

A word on this clonotype: The junction shows a germline mismatch at one end, possibly a read error. The chain recombines TRBV5-6 with TRBJ2-7; D unresolved. The CDR3 has 11 residues. CDR1 SGHDT and CDR2 YYEEEE come from the germline V gene. The CDR3 DNA is TGTTCCAGCAGCGCTGTTTACGAACAGTACTTC. This gives the protein CSSSAVYEQYF.

J is TRBJ1-5 and V is TRBV6-1, with D possibly matching TRBD1 (5 bases). V was pared by 11 bases and J by 5 bases, with 16 bases between. CDR1 and CDR2 from the germline V gene are MNHNS and SASEGT. The CDR3 is 13 amino acids. The CDR3 region has the DNA TGTGCCGACAGTGAAATGTACGATCAGCCCCAGCATTTT. Its translation: CADSEMYDQPQHF.

A word on this clonotype: A much larger clone is a single base away; this may be a read error. V usage is TRBV5-8 and J usage is TRBJ1-5; tentatively, D is TRBD1 (5 bases). The germline V gene encodes CDR1 SGHTS and CDR2 YDEGEE. The CDR3 is 16 residues long. In DNA, the CDR3 is TGTGCCAGCAACCCTGAGCTGGGGGGAAGCAATCAGCTCCAGCATTTT. Encoded protein: CASNPELGGSNQLQHF.

The count of this clonotype is one. This may be a read error: a much more frequent sequence differs by one nucleotide. The chain links TRBV28 to TRBJ2-4; TRBD2 agrees at 7 bases. V dropped 6 bases and J dropped 0; count of bases not matched to a gene: 8. CDR1 is MDHEN and CDR2 is SYDVKM in the germline V gene. This CDR3 is 16 amino acids long. The CDR3 DNA follows: TGTGCCAGCAGCAAGTCTAGCGGAAGAGCCAAAAACATTCAGTACTTC. It specifies CASSKSSGRAKNIQYF. Looking up the rest from reference TRBV28 and TRBJ2-4 gives the full variable domain: DVKVTQSSRYLVKRTGEKVFLECVQDMDHENMFWYRQDPGLGLRLIYFSYDVKMKEKGDIPEGYSVSREKKERFSLILESASTNQTSMYLCASSKSSGRAKNIQYFGAGTRLSVL.

A note on this clonotype: Sequence at one end of the junction differs from germline and may be a read error. The chain joins TRBV24-1 to TRBJ2-7; either TRBD1 or TRBD2 may supply D (5 bases each). Germline CDR1 reads KGHDR; CDR2 reads SFDVKD. CDR3 length equals 15 residues. Written as DNA, the CDR3 is TGTGCCACCAGTGATTCGAGGATAGGGACCTACGAGCAGCATTTC. As protein: CATSDSRIGTYEQHF.

In its sample, this clonotype ranks as large. V gene TRBV11-2 combines with J gene TRBJ1-2; TRBD1 is a possible D gene (6 bases). V dropped 5 bases and J dropped 4 bases, with 20 bases sitting between them. The length of the CDR3 is 16 residues. The V gene's germline CDR1 is SGHAT and CDR2 FQNNGV. CDR3 amino acids: CASSLGTPEGFYGYTF. Here the CDR3 DNA reads TGTGCCAGCAGCCTCGGGACACCGGAGGGGTTCTATGGCTACACCTTC.

Regarding this clonotype: One end of the junction is discordant with germline, which a read error may explain. The rearrangement links TRBV28 to TRBJ1-1, with unresolved D. The CDR3 length is 13 residues. Per the germline V gene, CDR1 is MDHEN and CDR2 is SYDVKM. The CDR3 DNA sequence: TGTGCCAGCAGTTTGGTGAACAAATCTGAAGCTCTCTTT. Translating gives CASSLVNKSEALF. The full variable domain, its missing parts supplied by reference TRBV28 and TRBJ1-1, is DVKVTQSSRYLVKRTGEKVFLECVQDMDHENMFWYRQDPGLGLRLIYFSYDVKMKEKGDIPEGYSVSREKKERFSLILESASTNQTSMYLCASSLVNKSEALFGQGTRLTVV.

V usage is TRBV12-3 or TRBV12-4 and J usage is TRBJ1-2; possible D gene TRBD1, 6 bases. This CDR3 comprises 15 residues. The V end lost 9 bases, the J end lost 4 bases, and 21 bases lay between the germline ends. CDR3 in DNA: TGTGCCAGTAAGGGGGAGGGCAGGCAGGGCTATGGCTACACCTTC. This codes for CASKGEGRQGYGYTF.

A note on this clonotype: The junction departs from germline at one end; a sequencing error may be responsible. This rearrangement joins TRBV28 to TRBJ2-7, with TRBD2 identical over 11 bases. The CDR3 has 14 amino acids. Germline lookup yields CDR1 MDHEN and CDR2 SYDVKM. CDR3 DNA: TGCGCCAGCATCAATGGGGCTAGCGGGGGGACGCAGTACTTC. Protein sequence: CASINGASGGTQYF.